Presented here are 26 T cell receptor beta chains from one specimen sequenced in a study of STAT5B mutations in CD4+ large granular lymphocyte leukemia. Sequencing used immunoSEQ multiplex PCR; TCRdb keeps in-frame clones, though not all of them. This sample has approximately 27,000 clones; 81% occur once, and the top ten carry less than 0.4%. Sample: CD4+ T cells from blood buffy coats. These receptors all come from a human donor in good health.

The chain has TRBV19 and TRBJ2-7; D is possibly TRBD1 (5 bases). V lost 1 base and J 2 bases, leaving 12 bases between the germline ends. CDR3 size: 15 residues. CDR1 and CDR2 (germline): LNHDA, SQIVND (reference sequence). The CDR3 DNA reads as TGTGCCAGTAGTATAGGGGGCGTAGGTACCTACGAGCAGTACTTC. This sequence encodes CASSIGGVGTYEQYF.

As DNA, the CDR3 is TGTGCCAGCAGCTCGACCCCGCCGGTGAGCTCCTATAATTCACCCCTCCACTTT. Translated: CASSSTPPVSSYNSPLHF. The V gene is TRBV7-9, the J gene TRBJ1-6; D is ambiguous. Germline V CDR1 and CDR2: SEHNR, FQNEAQ (reference sequence). Trimming took off 4 bases at V and 0 bases at J, with 16 bases between the two ends. The CDR3 covers 18 residues.

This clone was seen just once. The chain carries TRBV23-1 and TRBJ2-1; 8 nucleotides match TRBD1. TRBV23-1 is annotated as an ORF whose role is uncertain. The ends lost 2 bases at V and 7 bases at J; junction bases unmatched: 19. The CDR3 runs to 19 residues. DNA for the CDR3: TGCGCCAGCAGTCAAAGAAAAGACAGGGGTCGGTCTCTACGGAATGAGCAGTTCTTC. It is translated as CASSQRKDRGRSLRNEQFF.

The CDR3 DNA sequence: TGTGCCATCAGGTTCACCGGGGGACAGGGACCAGATACGCAGTATTTT. Residues: CAIRFTGGQGPDTQYF. This chain links TRBV10-3 with TRBJ2-3, with 9 bases lining up with TRBD1. Unmatched junction bases numbered 11, after V lost 6 bases and J lost 4 bases. The CDR3 has 16 residues. Germline CDR1 is ENHRY and CDR2 is SYGVKD.

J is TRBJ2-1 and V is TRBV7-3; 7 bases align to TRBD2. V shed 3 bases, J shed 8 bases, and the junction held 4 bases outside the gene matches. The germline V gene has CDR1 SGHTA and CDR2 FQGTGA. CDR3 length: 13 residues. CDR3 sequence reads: CASSFGGGDEQFF. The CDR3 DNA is TGTGCCAGCAGCTTCGGGGGAGGGGATGAGCAGTTCTTC.

This chain's CDR3 is CASSLTTGGVTEAFF. The CDR3 DNA reads as TGCGCCAGCAGCCTCACGACAGGGGGCGTCACTGAAGCTTTCTTT. The chain carries TRBV4-3 and TRBJ1-1; 10 positions agree with TRBD1. This CDR3 region has 15 residues. Germline V gives CDR1 LGHNA, CDR2 YSLEER. After removal of 4 bases from V and 4 bases from J, the junction contained 6 bases not matched to a gene.

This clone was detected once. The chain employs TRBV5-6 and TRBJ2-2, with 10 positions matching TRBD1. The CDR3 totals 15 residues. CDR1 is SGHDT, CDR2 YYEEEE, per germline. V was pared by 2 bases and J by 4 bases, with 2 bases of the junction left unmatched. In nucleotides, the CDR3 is TGTGCCAGCAGCTTTCGACAGGGGGCCACCGGGGAGCTGTTTTTT. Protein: CASSFRQGATGELFF.

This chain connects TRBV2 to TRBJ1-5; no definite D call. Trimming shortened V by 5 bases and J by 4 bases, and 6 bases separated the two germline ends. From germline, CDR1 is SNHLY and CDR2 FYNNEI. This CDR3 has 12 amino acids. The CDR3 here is CASSTRNQPQHF. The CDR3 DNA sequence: TGTGCCAGCAGTACCCGAAATCAGCCCCAGCATTTT.

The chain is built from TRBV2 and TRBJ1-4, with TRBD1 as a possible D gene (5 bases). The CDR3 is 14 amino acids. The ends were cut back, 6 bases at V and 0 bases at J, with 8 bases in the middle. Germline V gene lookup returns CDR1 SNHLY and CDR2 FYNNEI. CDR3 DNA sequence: TGTGCCAGCAGGACAGTTTCAACTAATGAAAAACTGTTTTTT. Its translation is CASRTVSTNEKLFF. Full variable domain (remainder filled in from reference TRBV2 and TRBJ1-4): EPEVTQTPSHQVTQMGQEVILRCVPISNHLYFYWYRQILGQKVEFLVSFYNNEISEKSEIFDDQFSVERPDGSNFTLKIRSTKLEDSAMYFCASRTVSTNEKLFFGSGTQLSVL.

CDR3 coding DNA: TGTGCCAGCAAATCTAGGCGGGGAAGACGGCAAGAGACCCAGTACTTC. Protein: CASKSRRGRRQETQYF. The rearrangement links TRBV7-8 to TRBJ2-5; D perhaps matches TRBD2 (6 bases). CDR1 is SGHVS, CDR2 FQNEAQ, per germline. The CDR3 has 16 amino acids. Between the trimmed V and J ends, which lost 7 bases and 2 bases, there was a span of 20 bases.

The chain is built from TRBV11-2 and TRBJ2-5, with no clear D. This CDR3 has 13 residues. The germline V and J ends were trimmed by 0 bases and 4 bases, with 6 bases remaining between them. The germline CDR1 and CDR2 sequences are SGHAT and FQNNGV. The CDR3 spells CASSLDSSETQYF. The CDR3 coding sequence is TGTGCCAGCAGCTTAGATTCGTCAGAGACCCAGTACTTC.

CDR3 DNA sequence: TGTGCCACCTCGGGACTAGCTCGCAATGAGCAGTTCTTC. Amino acids: CATSGLARNEQFF. This chain links TRBV19 with TRBJ2-1; 9 bases map to TRBD2. From germline, CDR1 is LNHDA and CDR2 SQIVND (reference sequence). With V trimmed by 10 bases and J by 6 bases, 7 bases remained unmatched. The CDR3 contains 13 residues.

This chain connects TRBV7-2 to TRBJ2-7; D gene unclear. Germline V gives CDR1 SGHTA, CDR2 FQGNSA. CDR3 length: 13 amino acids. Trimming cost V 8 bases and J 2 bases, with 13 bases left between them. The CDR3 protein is CASGPLGAYEQYF. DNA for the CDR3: TGTGCCAGCGGTCCTCTGGGTGCCTACGAGCAGTACTTC.

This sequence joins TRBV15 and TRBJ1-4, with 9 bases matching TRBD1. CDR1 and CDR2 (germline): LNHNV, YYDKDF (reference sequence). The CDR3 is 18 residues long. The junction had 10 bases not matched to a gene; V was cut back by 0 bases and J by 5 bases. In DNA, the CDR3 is TGTGCCACCAGCAGAGATCCGAGCAAGACAGGGGGAAATGAAAAACTGTTTTTT. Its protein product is CATSRDPSKTGGNEKLFF.

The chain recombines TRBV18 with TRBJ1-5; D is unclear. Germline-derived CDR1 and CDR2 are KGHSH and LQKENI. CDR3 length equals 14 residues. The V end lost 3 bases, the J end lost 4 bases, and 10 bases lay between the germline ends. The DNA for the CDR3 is TGTGCCAGCTCACCCGCCGACGGAAATCAGCCCCAGCATTTT. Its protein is CASSPADGNQPQHF. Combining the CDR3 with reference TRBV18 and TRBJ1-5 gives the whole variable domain NAGVMQNPRHLVRRRGQEARLRCSPMKGHSHVYWYRQLPEEGLKFMVYLQKENIIDESGMPKERFSAEFPKEGPSILRIQQVVRGDSAAYFCASSPADGNQPQHFGDGTRLSIL.

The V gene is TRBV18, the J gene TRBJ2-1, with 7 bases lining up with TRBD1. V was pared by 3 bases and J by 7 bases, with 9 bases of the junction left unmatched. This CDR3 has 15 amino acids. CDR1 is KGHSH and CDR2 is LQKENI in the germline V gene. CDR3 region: CASSPPTGAGNEQFF. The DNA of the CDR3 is TGTGCCAGCTCACCCCCCACAGGGGCTGGGAATGAGCAGTTCTTC.

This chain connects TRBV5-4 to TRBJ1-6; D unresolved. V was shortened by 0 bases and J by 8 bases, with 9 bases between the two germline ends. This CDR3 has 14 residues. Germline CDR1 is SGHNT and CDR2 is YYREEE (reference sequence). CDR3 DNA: TGTGCCAGCAGCTTGGGGGGTGGGGATTCACCCCTCCACTTT. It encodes CASSLGGGDSPLHF.

The CDR3 region has the DNA TGTGCCAGCAGCCAGGATTTGACAGGGGCTGGGGCCAACGTCCTGACTTTC. Translation gives CASSQDLTGAGANVLTF. The chain links TRBV4-2 to TRBJ2-6; 8 bases are shared with TRBD1. Germline V gene lookup returns CDR1 LGHNA and CDR2 YNFKEQ. Trimming at V came to 3 bases and at J to 2 bases, leaving 6 bases not matched to a gene. The CDR3 has 17 residues.

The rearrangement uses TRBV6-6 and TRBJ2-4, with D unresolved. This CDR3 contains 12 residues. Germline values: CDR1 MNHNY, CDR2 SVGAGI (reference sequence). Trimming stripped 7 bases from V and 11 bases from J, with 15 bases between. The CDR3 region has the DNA TGTGCCAGCACTAGAGACCTCGGCTTTCAGTACTTC. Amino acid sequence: CASTRDLGFQYF.

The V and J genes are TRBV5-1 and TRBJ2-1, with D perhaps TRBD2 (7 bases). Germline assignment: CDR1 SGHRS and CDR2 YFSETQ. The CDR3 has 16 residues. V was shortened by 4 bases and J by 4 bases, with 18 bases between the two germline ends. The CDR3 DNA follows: TGCGCCAGCAGCCTGTACGGGGCGGGGGCGTACAATGAGCAGTTCTTC. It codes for CASSLYGAGAYNEQFF. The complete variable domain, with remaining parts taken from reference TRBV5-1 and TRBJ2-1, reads KAGVTQTPRYLIKTRGQQVTLSCSPISGHRSVSWYQQTPGQGLQFLFEYFSETQRNKGNFPGRFSGRQFSNSRSEMNVSTLELGDSALYLCASSLYGAGAYNEQFFGPGTRLTVL.

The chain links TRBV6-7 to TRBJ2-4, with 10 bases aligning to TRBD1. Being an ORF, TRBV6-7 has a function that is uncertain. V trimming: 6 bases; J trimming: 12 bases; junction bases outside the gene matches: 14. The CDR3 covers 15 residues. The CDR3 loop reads CASRDRGRTPVNQYF. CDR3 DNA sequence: TGTGCCAGCAGAGACAGGGGGCGTACCCCGGTGAATCAGTACTTC.

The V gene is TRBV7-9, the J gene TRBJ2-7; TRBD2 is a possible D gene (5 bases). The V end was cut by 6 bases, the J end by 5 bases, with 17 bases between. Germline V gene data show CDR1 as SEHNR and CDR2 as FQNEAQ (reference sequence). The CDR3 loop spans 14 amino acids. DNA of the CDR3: TGTGCCAGCAGTTCCTTTGAGGGTGGTGACGAGCAGTACTTC. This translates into CASSSFEGGDEQYF.

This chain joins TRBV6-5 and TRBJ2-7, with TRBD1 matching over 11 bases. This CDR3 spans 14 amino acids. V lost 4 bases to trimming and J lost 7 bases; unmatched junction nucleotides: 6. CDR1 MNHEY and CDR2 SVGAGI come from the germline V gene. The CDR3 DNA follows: TGTGCCAGCAGTTTTGGACAGGGGGCACGGGAGCAGTACTTC. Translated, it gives CASSFGQGAREQYF.

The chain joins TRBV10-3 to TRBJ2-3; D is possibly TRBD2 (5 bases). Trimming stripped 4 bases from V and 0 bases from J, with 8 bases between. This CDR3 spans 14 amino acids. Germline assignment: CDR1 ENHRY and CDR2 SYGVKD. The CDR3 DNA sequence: TGTGCCATCAGTGTAGGCGGGAGCACAGATACGCAGTATTTT. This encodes CAISVGGSTDTQYF.

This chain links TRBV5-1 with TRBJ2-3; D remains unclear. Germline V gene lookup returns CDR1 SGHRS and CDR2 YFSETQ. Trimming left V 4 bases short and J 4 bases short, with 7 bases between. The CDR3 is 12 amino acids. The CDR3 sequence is CASSQGSDTQYF. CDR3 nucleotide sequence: TGCGCCAGCAGCCAAGGGTCAGATACGCAGTATTTT.

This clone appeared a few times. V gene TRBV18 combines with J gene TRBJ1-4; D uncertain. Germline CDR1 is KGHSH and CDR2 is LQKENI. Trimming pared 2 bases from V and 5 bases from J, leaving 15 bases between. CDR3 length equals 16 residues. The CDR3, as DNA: TGTGCCAGCTCACCAAACCGCGGAACTACCAATGAAAAACTGTTTTTT. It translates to CASSPNRGTTNEKLFF.